A single sample gave rise to the 17 T cell receptor beta chains below, sequenced in a study of blood T cell repertoires in COVID-19. The method was immunoSEQ multiplex PCR; TCRdb's version includes in-frame clones alone and lacks a portion of them. The sample holds almost 400,000 clones; more than 70% are singletons and the top ten take 2.3%. Material for sequencing was peripheral blood. The receptor set was obtained from a woman aged 55-75 years with COVID-19, enrolled during active disease.

The rearrangement joins TRBV14 to TRBJ2-3; 8 bases match TRBD2. CDR1 is SGHDN and CDR2 is FVKESK in the germline V gene. The CDR3 is 21 amino acids. V lost 0 bases, J lost 2 bases, and 19 bases stayed unmatched. The CDR3: CASSQDFSIGRLARITDTQYF. The DNA for the CDR3 is TGTGCCAGCAGCCAAGATTTTTCGATTGGGCGACTAGCGAGAATCACAGATACGCAGTATTTT.

This chain links TRBV6-5 with TRBJ1-4; TRBD1 might be the D (5 bases). Trimming cost V 6 bases and J 4 bases, with 9 bases left between them. The CDR3 consists of 13 residues. Germline V lookup: CDR1 MNHEY, CDR2 SVGAGI. Here the CDR3 reads CASRGGVNEKLFF. As DNA, the CDR3 is TGTGCCAGCAGGGGGGGGGTTAATGAAAAACTGTTTTTT.

The chain couples TRBV6-1 to TRBJ2-3; D unclear. The CDR3 has 15 amino acids. Trimming took 2 bases from V and 5 from J, leaving 14 bases between them. Germline V gives CDR1 MNHNS, CDR2 SASEGT. The CDR3 protein is CASSELLEFGDTQYF. Here the CDR3 DNA reads TGTGCCAGCAGTGAATTGTTGGAGTTTGGAGATACGCAGTATTTT.

V and J are TRBV5-1 and TRBJ1-3; D unresolved. Trimming removed 2 bases from V and 2 bases from J, with 11 bases in between. This CDR3 has 15 amino acids. In germline, CDR1 is SGHRS, CDR2 YFSETQ. The CDR3, as DNA: TGCGCCAGCAGCTTTTCAACAGAAACTGGAAACACCATATATTTT. This gives the protein CASSFSTETGNTIYF.

The rearrangement links TRBV21-1 to TRBJ1-3. TRBV21-1 constitutes a pseudogene. The CDR3 totals 13 residues. CDR3 coding DNA: TGTGCCAGCAGCAAAGACGGTGGAAACACCATATATTTT. Amino acid sequence: CASSKDGGNTIYF.

The V gene is TRBV5-4, the J gene TRBJ2-7; 12 nucleotides agree with TRBD2. Trimming removed 3 bases from V and 6 bases from J; junction bases left unmatched: 10. The germline gives CDR1 SGHNT, CDR2 YYREEE (reference sequence). The CDR3 sequence is 16 residues long. DNA for the CDR3: TGTGCCAGCAGCTCCTCACCTAGCGGGGGGGCCTTCGAGCAGTACTTC. This gives the protein CASSSSPSGGAFEQYF.

The chain carries TRBV28 and TRBJ2-7; tentative D call: TRBD2 (6 bases). Trimming took off 3 bases at V and 6 bases at J, with 18 bases between the two ends. CDR1 and CDR2 (germline): MDHEN, SYDVKM. The CDR3 sequence is 15 residues long. The CDR3 protein is CASSFLGTGEVEQYF. The CDR3 coding sequence is TGTGCCAGCAGTTTTCTTGGGACGGGGGAGGTCGAGCAGTACTTC.

The chain couples TRBV19 to TRBJ2-2; TRBD1 matches 7 bases. This CDR3 is 14 amino acids long. The ends lost 9 bases at V and 4 bases at J; junction bases unmatched: 8. Looked up from germline, CDR1 is LNHDA and CDR2 is SQIVND (reference sequence). CDR3 loop: CASNDRVGTGELFF. CDR3 coding DNA: TGTGCCAGCAACGACAGGGTCGGCACCGGGGAGCTGTTTTTT.

This clone showed up just a few times. The rearrangement links TRBV3-1 (or the pseudogene TRBV3-2) to TRBJ2-1, with TRBD2 matching 13 bases. The V segment lost 6 bases and the J segment 4 bases; nucleotides outside the gene matches: 15. The CDR3 covers 19 residues. CDR1 is LGHDT and CDR2 is YNNKEL in the germline V gene (reference sequence). The CDR3 here is CASSPGPTSGGKTYNEQFF. The CDR3 nucleotides read TGTGCCAGCAGTCCGGGCCCGACTAGCGGGGGGAAAACATACAATGAGCAGTTCTTC.

This rearrangement joins TRBV2 to TRBJ2-2, with 7 positions matching TRBD1. Germline V gives CDR1 SNHLY, CDR2 FYNNEI. This CDR3 region has 14 residues. With V trimmed by 5 bases and J by 1 base, 1 base remained unmatched. In DNA, the CDR3 is TGTGCCAGCAGTAGACAGGGGAACACCGGGGAGCTGTTTTTT. Translated: CASSRQGNTGELFF. Full variable domain (rest looked up from reference TRBV2 and TRBJ2-2): EPEVTQTPSHQVTQMGQEVILRCVPISNHLYFYWYRQILGQKVEFLVSFYNNEISEKSEIFDDQFSVERPDGSNFTLKIRSTKLEDSAMYFCASSRQGNTGELFFGEGSRLTVL.

CDR3 sequence reads: CASSIDRGLYSGANVLTF. The CDR3, as DNA: TGTGCCAGTAGTATAGACAGGGGGCTTTACTCTGGGGCCAACGTCCTGACTTTC. The V gene is TRBV19, the J gene TRBJ2-6, with 8 nucleotides matching TRBD1. In germline, CDR1 is LNHDA, CDR2 SQIVND (reference sequence). The V gene end was trimmed by 0 bases and the J gene end by 0 bases; junction bases not matched to a gene: 4. The CDR3 runs 18 residues.

V and J are TRBV18 and TRBJ1-4; D uncertain. The CDR3 has 13 amino acids. Trimming stripped 4 bases from V and 6 bases from J, with 9 bases between. The germline V gene encodes CDR1 KGHSH and CDR2 LQKENI. This chain's CDR3 is CASSQRVDEKLFF. The CDR3 DNA reads as TGTGCCAGCTCACAGAGGGTCGATGAAAAACTGTTTTTT.

This chain connects TRBV7-6 to TRBJ2-7; D possibly corresponds to TRBD1 (5 bases). This CDR3 region has 16 residues. The germline V gene has CDR1 SGHVS and CDR2 FNYEAQ. Trimming shortened V by 5 bases and J by 3 bases, and 20 bases separated the two germline ends. In DNA form, the CDR3 reads TGTGCCAGCAGCCCCAAGGACACTTGGGAATACTACGAGCAGTACTTC. Amino acids: CASSPKDTWEYYEQYF.

The sample holds one count of this clone. The J gene is TRBJ1-5, the V gene TRBV7-9; D call uncertain. Per germline, CDR1 SEHNR and CDR2 FQNEAQ (reference sequence). The CDR3 has 15 amino acids. Trimming removed 5 bases from V and 2 bases from J, with 13 bases in between. The CDR3 coding sequence is TGTGCCAGCAGCCTAACGGGAAATGGCAATCAGCCCCAGCATTTT. Translating it yields CASSLTGNGNQPQHF. Complete variable domain (other parts from reference TRBV7-9 and TRBJ1-5): DTGVSQNPRHKITKRGQNVTFRCDPISEHNRLYWYRQTLGQGPEFLTYFQNEAQLEKSRLLSDRFSAERPKGSFSTLEIQRTEQGDSAMYLCASSLTGNGNQPQHFGDGTRLSIL.

The chain carries TRBV19 and TRBJ2-6; D call uncertain. Per the germline V gene, CDR1 is LNHDA and CDR2 is SQIVND (reference sequence). The length of the CDR3 is 15 residues. V was cut by 6 bases and J by 3 bases, with 12 bases left in between. The CDR3 spells CASRMTLRGANVLTF. The DNA of the CDR3 is TGTGCCAGTAGGATGACTCTCCGTGGGGCCAACGTCCTGACTTTC.

Many counts were recorded for this clone. The chain carries TRBV6-1 and TRBJ1-1, with a weak D call TRBD1 (6 bases). CDR3 length: 15 residues. V was pared by 3 bases and J by 0 bases, with 11 bases between. Germline V gene sequence: CDR1 MNHNS, CDR2 SASEGT. The CDR3 bases are TGTGCCAGCAGTGAGGCGGACAGTTTGAACACTGAAGCTTTCTTT. The encoded protein is CASSEADSLNTEAFF.

This chain uses TRBV28 with TRBJ1-5; D is unclear. Trimming left V 6 bases short and J 4 bases short, with 13 bases between. Germline V gene sequence: CDR1 MDHEN, CDR2 SYDVKM. The CDR3 has 14 amino acids. The CDR3 loop reads CASRIVPGNQPQHF. The CDR3 DNA sequence: TGTGCCAGCAGAATCGTCCCCGGGAATCAGCCCCAGCATTTT. Full variable domain (missing parts from reference TRBV28 and TRBJ1-5): DVKVTQSSRYLVKRTGEKVFLECVQDMDHENMFWYRQDPGLGLRLIYFSYDVKMKEKGDIPEGYSVSREKKERFSLILESASTNQTSMYLCASRIVPGNQPQHFGDGTRLSIL.